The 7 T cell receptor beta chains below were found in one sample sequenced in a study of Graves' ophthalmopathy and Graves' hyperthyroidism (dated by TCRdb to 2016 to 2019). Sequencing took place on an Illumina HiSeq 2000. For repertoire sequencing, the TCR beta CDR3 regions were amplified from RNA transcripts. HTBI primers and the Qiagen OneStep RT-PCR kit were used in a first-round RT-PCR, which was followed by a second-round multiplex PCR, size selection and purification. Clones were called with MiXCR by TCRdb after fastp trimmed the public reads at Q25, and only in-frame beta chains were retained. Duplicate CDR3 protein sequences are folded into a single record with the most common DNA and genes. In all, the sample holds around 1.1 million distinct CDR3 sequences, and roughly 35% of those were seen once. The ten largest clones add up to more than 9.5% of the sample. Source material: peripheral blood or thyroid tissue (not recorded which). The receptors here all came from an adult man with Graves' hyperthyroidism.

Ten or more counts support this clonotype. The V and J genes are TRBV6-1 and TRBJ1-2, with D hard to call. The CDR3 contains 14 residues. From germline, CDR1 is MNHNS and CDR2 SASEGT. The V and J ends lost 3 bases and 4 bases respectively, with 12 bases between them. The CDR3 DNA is TGTGCCAGCAGTGATTTAGCCCCCCCCTATGGCTACACCTTC. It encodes CASSDLAPPYGYTF.

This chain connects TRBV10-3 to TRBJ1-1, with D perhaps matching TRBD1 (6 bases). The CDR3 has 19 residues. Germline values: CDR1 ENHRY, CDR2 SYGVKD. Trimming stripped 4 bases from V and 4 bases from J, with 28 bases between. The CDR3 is CAISVSSSGAGVFITEAFF. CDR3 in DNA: TGTGCCATCAGTGTCTCCTCCTCCGGGGCAGGGGTTTTTATCACTGAAGCTTTCTTT.

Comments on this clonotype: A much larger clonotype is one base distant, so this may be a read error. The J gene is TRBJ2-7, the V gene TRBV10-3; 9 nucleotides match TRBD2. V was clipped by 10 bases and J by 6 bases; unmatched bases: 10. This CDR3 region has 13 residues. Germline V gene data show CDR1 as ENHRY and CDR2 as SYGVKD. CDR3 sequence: CATKDSGSFEQYF. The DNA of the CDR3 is TGTGCCACCAAGGATAGCGGGAGTTTCGAGCAGTACTTC.

In DNA form, the CDR3 reads TGTGCCAGCAGTTATAGGAGTTCCTATGGCTACACCTTC. It codes for CASSYRSSYGYTF. V is TRBV6-2 or TRBV6-3 and J is TRBJ1-2; D is undetermined. The germline V gene has CDR1 MNHEY and CDR2 SVGEGT. The V end lost 3 bases, the J end lost 4 bases, and 9 bases lay between the germline ends. This CDR3 has 13 amino acids.

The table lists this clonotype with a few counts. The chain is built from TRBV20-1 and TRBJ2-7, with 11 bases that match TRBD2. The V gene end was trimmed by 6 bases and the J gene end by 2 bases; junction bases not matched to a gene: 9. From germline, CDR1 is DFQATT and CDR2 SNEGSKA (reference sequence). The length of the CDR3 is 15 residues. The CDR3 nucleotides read TGCAGTGCAACCGGGACTAGCGGATGGGCCTACGAGCAGTACTTC. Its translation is CSATGTSGWAYEQYF.

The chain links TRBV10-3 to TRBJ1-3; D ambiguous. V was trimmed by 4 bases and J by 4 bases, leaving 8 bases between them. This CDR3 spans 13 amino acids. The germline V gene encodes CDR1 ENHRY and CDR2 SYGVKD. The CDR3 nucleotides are TGTGCCATCAGTGTGCGTCCCGGAAACACCATATATTTT. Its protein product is CAISVRPGNTIYF.

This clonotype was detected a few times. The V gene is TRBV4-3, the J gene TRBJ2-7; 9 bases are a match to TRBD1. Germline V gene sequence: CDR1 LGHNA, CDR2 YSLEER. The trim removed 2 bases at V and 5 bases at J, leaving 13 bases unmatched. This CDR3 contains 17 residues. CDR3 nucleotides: TGCGCCAGCAGCCAAAATCCGACCGGGACAGGGAGCCACGAGCAGTACTTC. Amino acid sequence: CASSQNPTGTGSHEQYF.